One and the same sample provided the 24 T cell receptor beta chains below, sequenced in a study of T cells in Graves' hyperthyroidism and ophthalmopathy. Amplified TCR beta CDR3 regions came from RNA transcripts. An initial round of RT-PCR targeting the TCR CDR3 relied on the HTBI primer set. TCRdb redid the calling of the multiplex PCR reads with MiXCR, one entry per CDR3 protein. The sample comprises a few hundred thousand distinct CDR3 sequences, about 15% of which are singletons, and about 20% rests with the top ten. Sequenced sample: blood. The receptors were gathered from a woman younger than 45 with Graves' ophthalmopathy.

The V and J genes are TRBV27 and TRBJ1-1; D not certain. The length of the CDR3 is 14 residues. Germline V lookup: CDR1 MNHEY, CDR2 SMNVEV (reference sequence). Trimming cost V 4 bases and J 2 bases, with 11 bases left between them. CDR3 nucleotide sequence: TGTGCCAGCAGTTATTCCCACATAAACACTGAAGCTTTCTTT. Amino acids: CASSYSHINTEAFF.

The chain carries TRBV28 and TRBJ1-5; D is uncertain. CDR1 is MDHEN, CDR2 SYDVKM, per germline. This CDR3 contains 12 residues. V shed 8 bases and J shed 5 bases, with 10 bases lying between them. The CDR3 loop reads CASWVRDQPQHF. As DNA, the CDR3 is TGTGCCAGCTGGGTTAGGGATCAGCCCCAGCATTTT.

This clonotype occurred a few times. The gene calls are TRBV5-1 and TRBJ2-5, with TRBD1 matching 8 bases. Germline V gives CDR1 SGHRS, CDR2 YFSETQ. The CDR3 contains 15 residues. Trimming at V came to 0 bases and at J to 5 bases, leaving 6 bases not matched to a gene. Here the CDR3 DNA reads TGCGCCAGCAGCTTGGCCGCGGGACAGGAGGAGACCCAGTACTTC. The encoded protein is CASSLAAGQEETQYF.

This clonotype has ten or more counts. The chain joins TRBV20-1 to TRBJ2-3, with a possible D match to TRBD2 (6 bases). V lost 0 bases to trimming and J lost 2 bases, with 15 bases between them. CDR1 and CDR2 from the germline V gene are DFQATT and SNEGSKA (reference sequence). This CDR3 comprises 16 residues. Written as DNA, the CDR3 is TGCAGTGCTAGAGAGATGACTAGTTCGCACACAGATACGCAGTATTTT. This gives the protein CSAREMTSSHTDTQYF.

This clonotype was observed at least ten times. CDR3 nucleotides: TGCGCCAGCAGCCAAGCCCGAGGCGGGGACTCCTACAATGAGCAGTTCTTC. Amino acid sequence: CASSQARGGDSYNEQFF. This chain connects TRBV4-1 to TRBJ2-1; weak D call: TRBD2 (6 bases). CDR1 and CDR2 (germline): MGHRA, YSYEKL. The CDR3 contains 17 residues. V was shortened by 1 base and J by 0 bases, with 13 bases between the two germline ends.

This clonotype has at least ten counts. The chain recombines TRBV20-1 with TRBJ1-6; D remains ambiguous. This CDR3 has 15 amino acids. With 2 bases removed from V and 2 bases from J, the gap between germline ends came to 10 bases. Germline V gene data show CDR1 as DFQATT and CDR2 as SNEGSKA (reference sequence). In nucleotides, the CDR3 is TGCAGTGCTAGACCCCAAGGCCCCTATAATTCACCCCTCCACTTT. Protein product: CSARPQGPYNSPLHF.

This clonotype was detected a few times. In DNA form, the CDR3 reads TGTGCCAGCAGCTCCTACAGGGTAGGCTCTGGAAACACCATATATTTT. Protein: CASSSYRVGSGNTIYF. The chain has TRBV7-2 and TRBJ1-3; a possible D gene is TRBD1 (6 bases). The germline CDR1 and CDR2 sequences are SGHTA and FQGNSA. Trimming stripped 4 bases from V and 0 bases from J, with 13 bases between. This CDR3 is built from 16 residues.

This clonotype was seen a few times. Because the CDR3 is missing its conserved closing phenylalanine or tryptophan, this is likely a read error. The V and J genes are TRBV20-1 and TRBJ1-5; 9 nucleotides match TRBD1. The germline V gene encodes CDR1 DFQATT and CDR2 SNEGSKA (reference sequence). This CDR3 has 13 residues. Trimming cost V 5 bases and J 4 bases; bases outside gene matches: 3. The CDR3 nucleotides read TGCAGTGCTCTTGGACAGGGGAATCAGCCCCAGCATTCT. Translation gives CSALGQGNQPQHS.

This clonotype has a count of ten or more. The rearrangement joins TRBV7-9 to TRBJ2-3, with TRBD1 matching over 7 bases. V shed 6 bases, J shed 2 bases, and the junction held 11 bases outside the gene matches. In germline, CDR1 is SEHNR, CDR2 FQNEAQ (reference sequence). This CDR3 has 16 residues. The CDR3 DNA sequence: TGTGCCAGCAGTCAAACCCGGGACAGTTTCACAGATACGCAGTATTTT. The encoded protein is CASSQTRDSFTDTQYF.

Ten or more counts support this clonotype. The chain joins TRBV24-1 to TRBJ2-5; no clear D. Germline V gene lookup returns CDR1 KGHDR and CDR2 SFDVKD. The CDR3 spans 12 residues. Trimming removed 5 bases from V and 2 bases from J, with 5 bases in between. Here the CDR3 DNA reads TGTGCCACCAGTGCCCCACAAGAGACCCAGTACTTC. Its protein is CATSAPQETQYF.

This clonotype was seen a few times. Here the CDR3 reads CASSQGQGYQPQHF. CDR3 bases: TGCGCCAGCAGCCAAGGACAGGGTTATCAGCCCCAGCATTTT. The chain is built from TRBV4-1 and TRBJ1-5; 7 nucleotides match TRBD1. V lost 1 base to trimming and J lost 5 bases; unmatched junction nucleotides: 2. This CDR3 has 14 residues. Germline values: CDR1 MGHRA, CDR2 YSYEKL.

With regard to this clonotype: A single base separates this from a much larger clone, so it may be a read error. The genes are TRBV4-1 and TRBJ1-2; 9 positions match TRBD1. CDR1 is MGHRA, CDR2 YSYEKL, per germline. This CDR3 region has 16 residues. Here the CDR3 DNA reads TGCGCCGGCAGCCAAGGGGAGACAGGGGGATCCTATGGCTACACCTTC. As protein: CAGSQGETGGSYGYTF.

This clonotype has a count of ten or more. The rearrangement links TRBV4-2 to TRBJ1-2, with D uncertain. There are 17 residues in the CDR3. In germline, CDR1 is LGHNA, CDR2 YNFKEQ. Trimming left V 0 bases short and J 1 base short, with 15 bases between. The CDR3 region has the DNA TGTGCCAGCAGCCAAGATGGTTCCCGGGCCGTTAACTATGGCTACACCTTC. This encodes CASSQDGSRAVNYGYTF.

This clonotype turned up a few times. CDR3 in amino acids: CASSPGPVGYNEQFF. In DNA form, the CDR3 reads TGTGCCAGCAGTCCAGGACCCGTGGGGTACAATGAGCAGTTCTTC. The chain carries TRBV6-1 and TRBJ2-1; D uncertain. Germline V gives CDR1 MNHNS, CDR2 SASEGT. Trimming removed 5 bases from V and 4 bases from J, with 15 bases in between. The CDR3 extends over 15 amino acids.

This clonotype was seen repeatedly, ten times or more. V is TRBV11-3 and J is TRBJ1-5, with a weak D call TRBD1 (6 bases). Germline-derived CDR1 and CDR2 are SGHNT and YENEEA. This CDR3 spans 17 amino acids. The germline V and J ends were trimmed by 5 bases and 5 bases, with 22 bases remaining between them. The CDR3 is CASSQNHGQSSYQPQHF. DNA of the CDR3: TGTGCCAGCAGCCAAAATCATGGACAGTCATCTTATCAGCCCCAGCATTTT.

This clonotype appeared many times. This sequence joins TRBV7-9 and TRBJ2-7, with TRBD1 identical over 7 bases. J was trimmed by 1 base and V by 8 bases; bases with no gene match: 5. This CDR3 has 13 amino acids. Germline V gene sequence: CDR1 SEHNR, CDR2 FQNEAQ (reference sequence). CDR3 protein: CASEVQGSYEQYF. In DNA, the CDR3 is TGTGCCAGCGAGGTACAGGGGTCCTACGAGCAGTACTTC.

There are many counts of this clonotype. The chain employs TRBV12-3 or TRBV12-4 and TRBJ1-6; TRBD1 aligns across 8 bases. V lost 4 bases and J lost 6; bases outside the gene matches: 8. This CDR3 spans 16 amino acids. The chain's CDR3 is CASSSLGTGGNSPLHF. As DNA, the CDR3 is TGTGCCAGCAGTTCCCTGGGGACAGGTGGTAATTCACCCCTCCACTTT.

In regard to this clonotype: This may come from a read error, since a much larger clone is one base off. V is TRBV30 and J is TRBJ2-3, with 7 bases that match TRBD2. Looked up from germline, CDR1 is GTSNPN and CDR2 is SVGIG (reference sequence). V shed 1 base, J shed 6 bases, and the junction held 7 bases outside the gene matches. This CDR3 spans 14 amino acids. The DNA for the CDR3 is TGTGCCTGGAGTGGTTTGGGGCGGGGGGATACGCAGTATTTT. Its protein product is CAWSGLGRGDTQYF. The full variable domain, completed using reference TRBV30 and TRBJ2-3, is SQTIHQWPATLVQPVGSPLSLECTVEGTSNPNLYWYRQAAGRGLQLLFYSVGIGQISSEVPQNLSASRPQDRQFILSSKKLLLSDSGFYLCAWSGLGRGDTQYFGPGTRLTVL.

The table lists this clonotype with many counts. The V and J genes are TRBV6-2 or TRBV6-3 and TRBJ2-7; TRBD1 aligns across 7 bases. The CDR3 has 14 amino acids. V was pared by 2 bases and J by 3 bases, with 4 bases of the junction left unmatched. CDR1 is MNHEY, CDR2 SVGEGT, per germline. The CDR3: CASSYKGAIYEQYF. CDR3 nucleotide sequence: TGTGCCAGCAGTTACAAGGGGGCGATCTACGAGCAGTACTTC.

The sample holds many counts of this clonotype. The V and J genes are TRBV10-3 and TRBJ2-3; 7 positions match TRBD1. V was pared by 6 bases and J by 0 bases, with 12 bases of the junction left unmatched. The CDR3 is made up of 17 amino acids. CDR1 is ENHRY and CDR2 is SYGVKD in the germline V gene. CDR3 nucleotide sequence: TGTGCCATCAGGGACAGGCTATTGCAGGCTAGCACAGATACGCAGTATTTT. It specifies CAIRDRLLQASTDTQYF.

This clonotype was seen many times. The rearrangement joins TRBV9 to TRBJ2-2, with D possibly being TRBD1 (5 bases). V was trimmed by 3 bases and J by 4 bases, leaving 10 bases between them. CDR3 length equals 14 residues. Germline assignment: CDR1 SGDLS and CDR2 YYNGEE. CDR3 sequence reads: CASSEGPSTGELFF. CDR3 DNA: TGTGCCAGCAGCGAGGGGCCATCCACCGGGGAGCTGTTTTTT.

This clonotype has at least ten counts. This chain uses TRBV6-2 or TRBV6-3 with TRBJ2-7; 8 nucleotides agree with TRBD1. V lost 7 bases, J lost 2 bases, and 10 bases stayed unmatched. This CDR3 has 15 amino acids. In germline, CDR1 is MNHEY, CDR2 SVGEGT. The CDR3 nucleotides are TGTGCCAGCAAACCAACAGGGGGGATAACCTACGAGCAGTACTTC. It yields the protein CASKPTGGITYEQYF.

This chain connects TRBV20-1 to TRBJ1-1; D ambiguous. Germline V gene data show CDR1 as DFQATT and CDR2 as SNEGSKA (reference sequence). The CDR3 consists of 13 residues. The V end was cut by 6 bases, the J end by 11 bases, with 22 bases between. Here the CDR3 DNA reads TGCAGTGCCACATTAAGACCTCCGAGGGAGGCTTTCTTT. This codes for CSATLRPPREAFF.

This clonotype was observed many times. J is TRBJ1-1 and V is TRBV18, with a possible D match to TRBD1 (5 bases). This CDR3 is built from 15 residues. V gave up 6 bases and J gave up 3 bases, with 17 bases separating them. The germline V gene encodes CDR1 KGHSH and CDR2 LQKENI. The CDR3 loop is CASSPTGGVYTEAFF. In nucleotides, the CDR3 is TGTGCCAGCTCGCCAACCGGAGGGGTGTACACTGAAGCTTTCTTT. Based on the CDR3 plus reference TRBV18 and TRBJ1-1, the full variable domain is NAGVMQNPRHLVRRRGQEARLRCSPMKGHSHVYWYRQLPEEGLKFMVYLQKENIIDESGMPKERFSAEFPKEGPSILRIQQVVRGDSAAYFCASSPTGGVYTEAFFGQGTRLTVV.